The 18 T cell receptor beta chains in this list originate from one sample, sequenced in a study of neurological immune-mediated disorders. One entry per CDR3 protein, called by TCRdb with MiXCR from the 5' RACE reads. The sample has fewer than 40,000 distinct CDR3 sequences, 4% seen once. The specimen sequenced was CD4+ T cells from blood. The receptors originated from a woman in her 40s in good health.

This clonotype was detected many times. V and J are TRBV27 and TRBJ2-2; D is unresolved. V was cut by 7 bases and J by 2 bases, with 14 bases left in between. This CDR3 is built from 15 residues. Germline V CDR1 and CDR2: MNHEY, SMNVEV (reference sequence). CDR3 protein: CASKSNRYNTGELFF. The CDR3 nucleotides read TGTGCCAGCAAATCGAACCGCTATAACACCGGGGAGCTGTTTTTT.

Within the sample, this clonotype is medium-sized. The CDR3: CASSFDPDARGSSPLHF. In DNA form, the CDR3 reads TGCGCCAGCAGCTTCGACCCGGACGCAAGGGGAAGTTCACCCCTCCACTTT. The V gene is TRBV5-1, the J gene TRBJ1-6; maybe TRBD1 (5 bases). CDR3 length equals 17 residues. CDR1 SGHRS and CDR2 YFSETQ come from the germline V gene. Trimming removed 2 bases at V and 9 bases at J, with 21 bases between.

In its sample, this clonotype was seen many times. The chain couples TRBV7-9 to TRBJ1-2, with 11 nucleotides matching TRBD1. The CDR3 has 16 amino acids. CDR1 is SEHNR and CDR2 is FQNEAQ in the germline V gene (reference sequence). V lost 3 bases and J lost 5; bases outside the gene matches: 8. DNA of the CDR3: TGTGCCAGCAGCTTCACGGACAGGGGGCAGCTTTATGGCTACACCTTC. It encodes CASSFTDRGQLYGYTF.

This clonotype was recorded at least ten times. The rearrangement uses TRBV28 and TRBJ2-7; D is unclear. The CDR3 loop spans 12 amino acids. The germline CDR1 and CDR2 sequences are MDHEN and SYDVKM. V gave up 6 bases and J gave up 3 bases, with 9 bases separating them. The CDR3 loop is CASRGPDYEQYF. For the CDR3, the DNA is TGTGCCAGCAGGGGCCCAGACTACGAGCAGTACTTC.

Judged by abundance, this clonotype is medium-sized. V gene TRBV20-1 combines with J gene TRBJ2-5; 8 bases align to TRBD1. Germline trimming cut 5 bases from V and 4 bases from J; bases unmatched to any gene: 9. Germline loops: CDR1 DFQATT, CDR2 SNEGSKA (reference sequence). The CDR3 runs to 14 residues. The CDR3 DNA is TGCAGTGCTCTCCCCGGACAGGGAGGAGAGACCCAGTACTTC. This translates into CSALPGQGGETQYF.

This clonotype showed up many times. The rearrangement uses TRBV4-1 and TRBJ2-3; TRBD2 agrees at 8 bases. From germline, CDR1 is MGHRA and CDR2 YSYEKL. CDR3 length equals 18 residues. V gave up 3 bases and J gave up 9 bases; unmatched junction bases: 20. CDR3 loop: CASSHPSTATGGADTQYF. The CDR3 DNA reads TGCGCCAGCAGCCACCCAAGTACGGCTACCGGGGGGGCCGACACGCAGTATTTT.

This clonotype was counted ten times or more. The genes are TRBV5-1 and TRBJ1-2; no clear D. The CDR3 is 13 amino acids. Germline CDR1 SGHRS, CDR2 YFSETQ. Trimming cost V 0 bases and J 4 bases, with 7 bases left between them. Here the CDR3 DNA reads TGCGCCAGCAGCTTGGAGGGATCCTATGGCTACACCTTC. The encoded protein is CASSLEGSYGYTF.

In its sample, this clonotype was seen many times. J is TRBJ2-1 and V is TRBV12-3 or TRBV12-4, with D perhaps TRBD1 (6 bases). This CDR3 is 18 amino acids long. V was clipped by 3 bases and J by 4 bases, with 22 bases between them. The CDR3 DNA is TGTGCCAGCAGTTTTAGGCCGGGAAAGGACAGAAATTACAATGAGCAGTTCTTC. Residues: CASSFRPGKDRNYNEQFF.

In its sample, this clonotype was seen many times. The genes are TRBV20-1 and TRBJ2-5; D uncertain. This CDR3 comprises 14 residues. Trimming stripped 3 bases from V and 2 bases from J, with 13 bases between. The germline gives CDR1 DFQATT, CDR2 SNEGSKA (reference sequence). In nucleotides, the CDR3 is TGCAGTGCTAGCCTATCAGTACTACAAGAGACCCAGTACTTC. This translates into CSASLSVLQETQYF.

This clonotype has at least ten counts. The chain carries TRBV18 and TRBJ1-2; tentatively, D is TRBD1 (5 bases). Germline V CDR1 and CDR2: KGHSH, LQKENI. The CDR3 loop spans 13 amino acids. V was cut by 4 bases and J by 3 bases, with 9 bases left in between. CDR3 in DNA: TGTGCCAGCTCACACGGGGACTACTATGGCTACACCTTC. This sequence encodes CASSHGDYYGYTF. The entire variable domain, with the rest obtained from reference TRBV18 and TRBJ1-2, is as follows: NAGVMQNPRHLVRRRGQEARLRCSPMKGHSHVYWYRQLPEEGLKFMVYLQKENIIDESGMPKERFSAEFPKEGPSILRIQQVVRGDSAAYFCASSHGDYYGYTFGSGTRLTVV.

This clonotype was seen ten or more times. The chain recombines TRBV20-1 with TRBJ1-5, with a weak D call TRBD1 (5 bases). CDR1 is DFQATT, CDR2 SNEGSKA, per germline (reference sequence). This CDR3 contains 16 residues. The ends were cut back, 3 bases at V and 4 bases at J, with 19 bases in the middle. In DNA, the CDR3 is TGCAGTGCTAGTCTTGCAGGGAACGTCAGGAATCAGCCCCAGCATTTT. This codes for CSASLAGNVRNQPQHF.

The sample holds a few counts of this clonotype. The chain carries TRBV7-8 and TRBJ2-7; 8 positions match TRBD2. Germline CDR1 SGHVS, CDR2 FQNEAQ. The junction had 12 bases not matched to a gene; V was cut back by 5 bases and J by 6 bases. CDR3 length: 15 residues. The DNA for the CDR3 is TGTGCCAGCAGCGGAATGGGACTAGTGGGAGGCGAGCAGTACTTC. This sequence encodes CASSGMGLVGGEQYF.

Ten or more counts support this clonotype. The V and J genes are TRBV25-1 and TRBJ2-5; possibly TRBD2 for D (6 bases). V lost 5 bases, J lost 4 bases, and 17 bases lay in between. The CDR3 spans 15 residues. Looked up from germline, CDR1 is MGHDK and CDR2 is SYGVNS. CDR3 region: CASSPEGRKGETQYF. Here the CDR3 DNA reads TGTGCCAGCAGTCCGGAGGGGAGAAAAGGAGAGACCCAGTACTTC.

This clonotype was recorded many times. V gene TRBV14 combines with J gene TRBJ2-1, with 8 bases identical to TRBD2. The CDR3 contains 15 residues. The germline gives CDR1 SGHDN, CDR2 FVKESK. Losses at the gene ends were 2 bases for V and 5 bases for J; bases not matched to a gene: 5. The CDR3 nucleotides read TGTGCCAGCAGCCAATACGGGGGGGCCCACAATGAGCAGTTCTTC. Amino acid sequence: CASSQYGGAHNEQFF.

Many counts were recorded for this clonotype. The chain carries TRBV29-1 and TRBJ2-5; 10 nucleotides line up with TRBD2. The CDR3 extends over 16 amino acids. V lost 4 bases to trimming and J lost 2 bases; unmatched junction nucleotides: 10. Germline V gene sequence: CDR1 SQVTM, CDR2 ANQGSEA. The CDR3 DNA follows: TGCAGCGTTGTCGCACTAGCGGGGTTTTCGCAAGAGACCCAGTACTTC. It specifies CSVVALAGFSQETQYF.

This clonotype was detected ten times or more. The chain couples TRBV11-2 to TRBJ2-7; TRBD2 aligns across 7 bases. The V and J ends lost 6 bases and 3 bases, in that order; junction bases with no gene match: 5. Germline V gene sequence: CDR1 SGHAT, CDR2 FQNNGV. The CDR3 extends over 13 amino acids. The DNA for the CDR3 is TGTGCCAGCAGGGATGGGGGGGACTACGAGCAGTACTTC. Translating it yields CASRDGGDYEQYF. The full variable domain, rest sourced from reference TRBV11-2 and TRBJ2-7, is EAGVAQSPRYKIIEKRQSVAFWCNPISGHATLYWYQQILGQGPKLLIQFQNNGVVDDSQLPKDRFSAERLKGVDSTLKIQPAKLEDSAVYLCASRDGGDYEQYFGPGTRLTVT.

This clonotype has a count of ten or more. The chain recombines TRBV21-1 with TRBJ2-4; no DNA check was done on the table's D call, TRBD1. TRBV21-1 represents a pseudogene. The CDR3 runs to 14 residues. CDR3 in amino acids: CASSARDRVYIQYF. The CDR3 DNA is TGTGCCAGCAGCGCTAGGGACAGGGTCTACATTCAGTACTTC.

This clonotype was detected ten times or more. The V gene is TRBV20-1, the J gene TRBJ2-1; the D call may be TRBD1 or TRBD2 (6 bases each). V was trimmed by 3 bases and J by 6 bases, leaving 36 bases between them. This CDR3 is built from 21 residues. Germline-derived CDR1 and CDR2 are DFQATT and SNEGSKA (reference sequence). DNA of the CDR3: TGCAGTGCTAGGGAGGGACGGGACCCAGGGGACTTAAAAATTCTCCCCAATGAGCAGTTCTTC. Its protein is CSAREGRDPGDLKILPNEQFF.